This paragraph reports one TCR beta chain. Its antigen is unidentified. This sample is part of a study of shared clonotypes between healthy human individuals. Study-level findings and limits: Sequencing depth was expected to affect clonotype sharing among donors.

Positive CCR7 selection of CD45RO-negative cells yielded the naive CD8 cells, and terminally differentiated effector memory CD45RA+ cells were excluded. Per the germline V gene, CDR1 is ENHRY and CDR2 is SYGVKD. CDR3 length: 14 amino acids. The V end was cut by 8 bases, the J end by 2 bases, with 15 bases between. Some clones are missing from TCRdb's copy, which holds only in-frame ones; the method was immunoSEQ multiplex PCR. The sample lists fewer than 850,000 clones, 90% to 98% seen once, with over 0.2% in the top ten. This chain joins TRBV10-3 and TRBJ1-1; possible D gene TRBD1, 6 bases. Sequenced sample: naive CD8+ T cells sorted from blood. The receptor was derived from a man aged 25-45 years in good health. CDR3 amino acids: CAIYSGAFNTEAFF. The CDR3 region has the DNA TGTGCCATCTACTCGGGGGCGTTTAACACTGAAGCTTTCTTT.